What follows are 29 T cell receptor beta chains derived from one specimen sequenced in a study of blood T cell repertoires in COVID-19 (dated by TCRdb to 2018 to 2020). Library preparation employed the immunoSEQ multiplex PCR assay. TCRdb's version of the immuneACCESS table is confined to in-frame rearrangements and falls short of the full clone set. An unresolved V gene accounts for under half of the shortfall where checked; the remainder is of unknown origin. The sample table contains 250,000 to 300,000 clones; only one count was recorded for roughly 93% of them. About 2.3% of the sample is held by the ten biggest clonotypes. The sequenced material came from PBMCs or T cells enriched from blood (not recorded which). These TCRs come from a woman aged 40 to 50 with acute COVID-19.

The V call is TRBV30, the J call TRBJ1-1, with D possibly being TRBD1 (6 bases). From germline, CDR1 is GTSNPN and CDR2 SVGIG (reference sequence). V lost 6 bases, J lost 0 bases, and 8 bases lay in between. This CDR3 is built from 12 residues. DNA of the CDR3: TGTGCCTGCGGACAGATGAACACTGAAGCTTTCTTT. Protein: CACGQMNTEAFF. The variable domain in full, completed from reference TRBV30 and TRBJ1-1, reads SQTIHQWPATLVQPVGSPLSLECTVEGTSNPNLYWYRQAAGRGLQLLFYSVGIGQISSEVPQNLSASRPQDRQFILSSKKLLLSDSGFYLCACGQMNTEAFFGQGTRLTVV.

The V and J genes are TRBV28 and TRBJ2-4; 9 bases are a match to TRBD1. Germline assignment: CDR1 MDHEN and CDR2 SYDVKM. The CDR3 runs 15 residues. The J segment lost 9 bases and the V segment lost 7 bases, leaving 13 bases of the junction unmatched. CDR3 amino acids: CASTVTDRGSGIQYF. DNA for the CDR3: TGTGCCAGCACTGTCACGGACAGGGGATCGGGCATTCAGTACTTC.

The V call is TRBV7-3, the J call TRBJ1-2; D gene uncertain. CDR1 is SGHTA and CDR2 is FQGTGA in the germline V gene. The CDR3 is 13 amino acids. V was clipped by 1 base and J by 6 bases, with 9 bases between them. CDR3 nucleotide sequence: TGTGCCAGCAGCTTAAGGTCCGGGGATGGCTACACCTTC. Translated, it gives CASSLRSGDGYTF.

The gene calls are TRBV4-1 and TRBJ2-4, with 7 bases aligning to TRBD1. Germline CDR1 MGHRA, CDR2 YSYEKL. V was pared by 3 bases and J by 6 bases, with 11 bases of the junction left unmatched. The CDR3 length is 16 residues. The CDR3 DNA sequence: TGCGCCAGCAGCCATCAGAAACCGGGACAGTCAAACATTCAGTACTTC. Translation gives CASSHQKPGQSNIQYF.

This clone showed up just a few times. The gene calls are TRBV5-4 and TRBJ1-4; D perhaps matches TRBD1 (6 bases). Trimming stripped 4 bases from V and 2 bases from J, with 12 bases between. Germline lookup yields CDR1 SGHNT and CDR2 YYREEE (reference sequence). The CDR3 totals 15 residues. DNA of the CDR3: TGTGCCAGCAGCAGCCAGGGGAGCACTAATGAAAAACTGTTTTTT. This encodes CASSSQGSTNEKLFF.

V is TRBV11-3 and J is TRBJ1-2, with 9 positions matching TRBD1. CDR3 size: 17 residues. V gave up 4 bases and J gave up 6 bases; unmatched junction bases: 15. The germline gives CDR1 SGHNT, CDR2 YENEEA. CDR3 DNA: TGTGCCAGCAGCTCGCCCAAATTTCTACAGGGGGCGGATGGCTACACCTTC. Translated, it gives CASSSPKFLQGADGYTF.

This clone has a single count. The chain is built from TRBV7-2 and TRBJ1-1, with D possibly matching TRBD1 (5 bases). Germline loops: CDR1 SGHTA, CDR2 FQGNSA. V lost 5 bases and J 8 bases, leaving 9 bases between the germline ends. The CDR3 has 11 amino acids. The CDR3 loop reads CASSRTFEAFF. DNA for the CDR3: TGTGCCAGCAGCCGGACATTCGAAGCTTTCTTT.

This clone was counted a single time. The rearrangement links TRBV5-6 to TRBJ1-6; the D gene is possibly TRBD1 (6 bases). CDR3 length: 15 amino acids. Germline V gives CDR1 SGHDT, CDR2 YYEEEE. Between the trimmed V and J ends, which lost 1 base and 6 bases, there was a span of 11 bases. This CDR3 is CASSLYRAVNSPLHF. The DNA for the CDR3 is TGTGCCAGCAGCTTGTACAGGGCTGTTAATTCACCCCTCCACTTT. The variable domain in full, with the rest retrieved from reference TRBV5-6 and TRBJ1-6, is DAGVTQSPTHLIKTRGQQVTLRCSPKSGHDTVSWYQQALGQGPQFIFQYYEEEERQRGNFPDRFSGHQFPNYSSELNVNALLLGDSALYLCASSLYRAVNSPLHFGNGTRLTVT.

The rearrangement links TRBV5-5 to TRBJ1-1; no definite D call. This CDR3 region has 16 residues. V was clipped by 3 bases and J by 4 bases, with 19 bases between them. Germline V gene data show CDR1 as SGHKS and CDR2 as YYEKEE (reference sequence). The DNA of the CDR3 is TGTGCCAGCAGCTCCCAAGCCCCTAGGCTTGGCACTGAAGCTTTCTTT. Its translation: CASSSQAPRLGTEAFF.

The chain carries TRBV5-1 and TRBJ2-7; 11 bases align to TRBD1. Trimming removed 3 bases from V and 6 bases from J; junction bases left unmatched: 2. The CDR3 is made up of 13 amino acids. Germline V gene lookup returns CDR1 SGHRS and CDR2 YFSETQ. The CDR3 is CASSYGTGGEQYF. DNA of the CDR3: TGCGCCAGCAGCTACGGGACAGGGGGCGAGCAGTACTTC.

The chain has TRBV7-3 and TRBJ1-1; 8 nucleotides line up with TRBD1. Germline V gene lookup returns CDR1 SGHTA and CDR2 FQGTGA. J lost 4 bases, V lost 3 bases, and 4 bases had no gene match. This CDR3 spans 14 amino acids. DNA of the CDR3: TGTGCCAGCAGCTTGGCAGGGGGCGGCACTGAAGCTTTCTTT. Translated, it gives CASSLAGGGTEAFF.

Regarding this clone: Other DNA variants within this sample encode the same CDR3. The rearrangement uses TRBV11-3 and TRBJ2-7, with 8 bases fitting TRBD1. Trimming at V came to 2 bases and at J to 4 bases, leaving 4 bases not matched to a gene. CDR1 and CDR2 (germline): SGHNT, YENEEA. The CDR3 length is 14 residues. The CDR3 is CASSLLQGAYEQYF. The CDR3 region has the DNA TGTGCCAGCAGCTTACTCCAGGGGGCTTACGAGCAGTACTTC. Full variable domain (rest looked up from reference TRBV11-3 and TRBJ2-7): EAGVVQSPRYKIIEKKQPVAFWCNPISGHNTLYWYLQNLGQGPELLIRYENEEAVDDSQLPKDRFSAERLKGVDSTLKIQPAELGDSAVYLCASSLLQGAYEQYFGPGTRLTVT.

The CDR3 region has the DNA TGTGCCAGCAGCCCCCGAAGCGGGAGGCTGGAAGGGGTCGGGGAGCTGTTTTTT. This codes for CASSPRSGRLEGVGELFF. The rearrangement uses TRBV11-3 and TRBJ2-2; the match to TRBD2 covers 9 bases. CDR3 length equals 18 residues. Germline trimming cut 5 bases from V and 7 bases from J; bases unmatched to any gene: 17. Germline V lookup: CDR1 SGHNT, CDR2 YENEEA. Together with reference TRBV11-3 and TRBJ2-2, the CDR3 gives the full variable domain: EAGVVQSPRYKIIEKKQPVAFWCNPISGHNTLYWYLQNLGQGPELLIRYENEEAVDDSQLPKDRFSAERLKGVDSTLKIQPAELGDSAVYLCASSPRSGRLEGVGELFFGEGSRLTVL.

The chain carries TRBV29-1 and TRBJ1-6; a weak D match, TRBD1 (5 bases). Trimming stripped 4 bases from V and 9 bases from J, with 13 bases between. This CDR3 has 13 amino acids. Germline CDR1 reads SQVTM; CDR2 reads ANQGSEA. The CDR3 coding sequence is TGCAGCGTTGCGGCCAGGGCAGGTTCACCCCTCCACTTT. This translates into CSVAARAGSPLHF.

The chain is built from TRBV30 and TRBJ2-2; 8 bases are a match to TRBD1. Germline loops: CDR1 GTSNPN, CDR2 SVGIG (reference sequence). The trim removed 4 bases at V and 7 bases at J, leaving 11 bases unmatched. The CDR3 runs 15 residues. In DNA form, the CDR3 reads TGTGCCTGGACCCTGGGCAGGGGGCATGTCGGGGAGCTGTTTTTT. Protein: CAWTLGRGHVGELFF.

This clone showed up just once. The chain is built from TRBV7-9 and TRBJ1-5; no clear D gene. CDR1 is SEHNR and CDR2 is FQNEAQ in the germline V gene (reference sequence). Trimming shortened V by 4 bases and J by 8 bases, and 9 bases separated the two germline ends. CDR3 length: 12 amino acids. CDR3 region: CASSSHTEPQHF. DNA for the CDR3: TGTGCCAGCAGCTCCCATACAGAGCCCCAGCATTTT.

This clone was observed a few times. For the CDR3, the DNA is TGTGCCAGCAGCCGGACAGGGGGCTATGGCTACACCTTC. Amino acids: CASSRTGGYGYTF. The chain has TRBV11-2 and TRBJ1-2; 10 bases fit TRBD1. The CDR3 runs to 13 residues. V was pared by 5 bases and J by 4 bases, with 1 base of the junction left unmatched. CDR1 and CDR2 from the germline V gene are SGHAT and FQNNGV. Full variable domain (rest looked up from reference TRBV11-2 and TRBJ1-2): EAGVAQSPRYKIIEKRQSVAFWCNPISGHATLYWYQQILGQGPKLLIQFQNNGVVDDSQLPKDRFSAERLKGVDSTLKIQPAKLEDSAVYLCASSRTGGYGYTFGSGTRLTVV.

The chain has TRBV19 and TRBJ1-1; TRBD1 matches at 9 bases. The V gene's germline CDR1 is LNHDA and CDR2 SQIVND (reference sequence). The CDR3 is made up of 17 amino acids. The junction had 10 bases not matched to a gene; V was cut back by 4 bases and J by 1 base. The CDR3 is CASSTTGTGIRNTEAFF. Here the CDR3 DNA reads TGTGCCAGTAGTACAACCGGGACAGGGATTCGGAACACTGAAGCTTTCTTT.

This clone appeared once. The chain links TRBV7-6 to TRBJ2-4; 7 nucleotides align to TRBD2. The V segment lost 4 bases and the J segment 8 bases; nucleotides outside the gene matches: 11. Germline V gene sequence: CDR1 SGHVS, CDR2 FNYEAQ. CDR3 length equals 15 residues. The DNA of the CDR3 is TGTGCCAGCAGCTCCGGACTAGGAGGGATGGACATTCAGTACTTC. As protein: CASSSGLGGMDIQYF.

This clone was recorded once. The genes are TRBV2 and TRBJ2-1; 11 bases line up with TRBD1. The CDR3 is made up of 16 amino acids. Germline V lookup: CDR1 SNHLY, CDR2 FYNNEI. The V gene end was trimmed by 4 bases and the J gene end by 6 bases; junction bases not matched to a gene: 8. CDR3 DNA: TGTGCCAGCAGTGGCCTTCGCGGGACAGGGGGCAATGAGCAGTTCTTC. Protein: CASSGLRGTGGNEQFF.

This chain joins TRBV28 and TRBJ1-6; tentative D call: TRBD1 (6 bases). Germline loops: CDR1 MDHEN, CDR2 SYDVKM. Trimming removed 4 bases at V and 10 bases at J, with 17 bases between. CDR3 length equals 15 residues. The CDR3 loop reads CASSSPRQGSSPLHF. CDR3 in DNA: TGTGCCAGCAGTTCCCCCCGGCAGGGGTCGTCACCCCTCCACTTT.

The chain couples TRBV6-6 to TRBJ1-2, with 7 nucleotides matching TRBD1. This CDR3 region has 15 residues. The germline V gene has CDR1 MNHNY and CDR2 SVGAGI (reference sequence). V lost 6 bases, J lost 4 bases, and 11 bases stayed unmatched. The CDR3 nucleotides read TGTGCCAGCAGGGGGACAGTTCCCGGGGCCTATGGCTACACCTTC. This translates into CASRGTVPGAYGYTF.

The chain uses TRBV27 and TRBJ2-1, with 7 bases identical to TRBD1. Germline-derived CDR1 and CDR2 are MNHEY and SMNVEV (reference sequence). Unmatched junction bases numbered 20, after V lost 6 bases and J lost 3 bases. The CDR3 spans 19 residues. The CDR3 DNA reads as TGTGCCAGCAGCCTCTACGGGTTCCTGACCGGGACAGTCTACAATGAGCAGTTCTTC. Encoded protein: CASSLYGFLTGTVYNEQFF.

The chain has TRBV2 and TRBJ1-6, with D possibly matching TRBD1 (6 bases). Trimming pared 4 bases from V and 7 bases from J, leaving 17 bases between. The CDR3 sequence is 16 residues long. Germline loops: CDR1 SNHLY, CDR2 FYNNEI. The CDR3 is CASSVTRGGGNSPLHF. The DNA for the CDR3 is TGTGCCAGCAGTGTAACCCGAGGGGGAGGGAATTCACCCCTCCACTTT.

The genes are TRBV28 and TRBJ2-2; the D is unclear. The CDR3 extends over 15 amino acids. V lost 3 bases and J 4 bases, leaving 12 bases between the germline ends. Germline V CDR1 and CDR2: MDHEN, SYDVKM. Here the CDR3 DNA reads TGTGCCAGCAGTTTGGTCCCGGGTTTCACCGGGGAGCTGTTTTTT. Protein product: CASSLVPGFTGELFF.

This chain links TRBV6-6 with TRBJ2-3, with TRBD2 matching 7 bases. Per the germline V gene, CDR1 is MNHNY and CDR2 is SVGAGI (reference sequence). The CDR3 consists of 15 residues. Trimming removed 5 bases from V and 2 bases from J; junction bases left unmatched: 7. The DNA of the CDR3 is TGTGCCAGCAGTGGGCGGGGGAGATTCACAGATACGCAGTATTTT. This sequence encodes CASSGRGRFTDTQYF.

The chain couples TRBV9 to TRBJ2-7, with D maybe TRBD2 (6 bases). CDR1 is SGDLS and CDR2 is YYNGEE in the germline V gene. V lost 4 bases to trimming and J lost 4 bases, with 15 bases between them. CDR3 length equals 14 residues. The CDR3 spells CASSMEGLGYEQYF. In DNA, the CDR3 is TGTGCCAGCAGCATGGAGGGCCTTGGTTACGAGCAGTACTTC.

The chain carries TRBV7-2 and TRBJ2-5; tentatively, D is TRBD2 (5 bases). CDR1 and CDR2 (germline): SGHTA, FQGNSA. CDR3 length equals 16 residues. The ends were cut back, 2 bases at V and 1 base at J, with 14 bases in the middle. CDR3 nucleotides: TGTGCCAGCAGCTTACTCGGGAAGCTAAGCCAAGAGACCCAGTACTTC. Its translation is CASSLLGKLSQETQYF.

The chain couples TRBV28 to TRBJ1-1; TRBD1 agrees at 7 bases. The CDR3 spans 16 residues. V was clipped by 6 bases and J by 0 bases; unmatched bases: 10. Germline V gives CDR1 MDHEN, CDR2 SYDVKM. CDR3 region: CASRNDRVWLNTEAFF. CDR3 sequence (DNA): TGTGCCAGCAGGAACGACAGGGTTTGGCTGAACACTGAAGCTTTCTTT. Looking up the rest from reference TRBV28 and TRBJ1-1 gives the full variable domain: DVKVTQSSRYLVKRTGEKVFLECVQDMDHENMFWYRQDPGLGLRLIYFSYDVKMKEKGDIPEGYSVSREKKERFSLILESASTNQTSMYLCASRNDRVWLNTEAFFGQGTRLTVV.